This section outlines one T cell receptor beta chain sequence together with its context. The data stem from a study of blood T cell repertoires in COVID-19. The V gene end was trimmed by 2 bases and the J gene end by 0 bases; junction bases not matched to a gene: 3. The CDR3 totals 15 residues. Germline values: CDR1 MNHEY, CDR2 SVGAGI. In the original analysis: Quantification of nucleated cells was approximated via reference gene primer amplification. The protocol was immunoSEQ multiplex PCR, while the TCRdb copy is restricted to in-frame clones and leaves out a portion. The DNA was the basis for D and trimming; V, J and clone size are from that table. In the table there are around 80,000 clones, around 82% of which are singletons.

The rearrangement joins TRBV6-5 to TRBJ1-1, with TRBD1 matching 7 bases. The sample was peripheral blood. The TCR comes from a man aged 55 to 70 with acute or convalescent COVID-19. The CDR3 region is CASSYDREVNTEAFF. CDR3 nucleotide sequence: TGTGCCAGCAGTTACGACAGGGAGGTGAACACTGAAGCTTTCTTT.